These T cell receptor beta chains were read from a single sample in a study. TCRdb independently ran MiXCR on the RT-PCR reads; one entry per CDR3 protein. The data hold about 680,000 distinct CDR3 sequences, with 14% observed a single time. What was sequenced was memory CD4+ T cells from blood. Source of these receptors: a female donor in good health, serving as a healthy control. Both conserved end residues are part of each CDR3. Each record gives: J gene, clone size, D gene, V gene, CDR3 DNA, CDR3 protein. The D gene is left open where the match is weak. For some rows the clone size is stated as once, few or many, or as a class when expanded; others skip it.

j_gene: TRBJ1-2; abundance: few; d_gene: .; v_gene: TRBV10-2; CDR3nt: TGCGCCACTCGTCCCAGGCACAGGGACTATGGCTACACCTTC; CDR3aa: CATRPRHRDYGYTF
j_gene: TRBJ2-1; abundance: .; d_gene: .; v_gene: TRBV24-1; CDR3nt: TGTGCCACCAGTGACCGGCTTGGAGACAATGAGCAGTTCTTC; CDR3aa: CATSDRLGDNEQFF
j_gene: TRBJ2-7; abundance: few; d_gene: .; v_gene: TRBV20-1; CDR3nt: TGCAGTGCCGGACAGGGAGGGGACTACGAGCAGTACTTC; CDR3aa: CSAGQGGDYEQYF
j_gene: TRBJ2-5; abundance: .; d_gene: .; v_gene: TRBV9; CDR3nt: TGTGCCAGCAGCGTAGTAGAACAAGAGACCCAGTACTTC; CDR3aa: CASSVVEQETQYF
j_gene: TRBJ1-3; abundance: many; d_gene: TRBD1; v_gene: TRBV20-1; CDR3nt: TGCAGTGCTAGTAAACAGGGGCCTGGAAACACCATATATTTT; CDR3aa: CSASKQGPGNTIYF
j_gene: TRBJ2-7; abundance: many; d_gene: .; v_gene: TRBV25-1; CDR3nt: TGTGCCAGCAGTGTGCACTCAGTAAGATCGGCAGCGTCCTACGAGCAGTACTTC; CDR3aa: CASSVHSVRSAASYEQYF
j_gene: TRBJ1-1; abundance: few; d_gene: .; v_gene: TRBV12-3/TRBV12-4; CDR3nt: TGTGCCAGCAGTCCGCGACTTACTAGGGCGGACACTGAAGCTTTCTTT; CDR3aa: CASSPRLTRADTEAFF
j_gene: TRBJ1-1; abundance: few; d_gene: .; v_gene: TRBV24-1; CDR3nt: TGTGCCACCAGTGATGCCGGAGGGAACACTGAAGCTTTCTTT; CDR3aa: CATSDAGGNTEAFF
j_gene: TRBJ2-1; abundance: many; d_gene: TRBD2; v_gene: TRBV28; CDR3nt: TGTGCCAGCAGTTTAACGCGTCTAGCGGGACCGAGCTCCTACAATGAGCAGTTCTTC; CDR3aa: CASSLTRLAGPSSYNEQFF
j_gene: TRBJ1-1; abundance: few; d_gene: TRBD1; v_gene: TRBV27; CDR3nt: TGTGCCAGCAGTTCCAGGGGGCGACGGAACACTGAAGCTTTCTTT; CDR3aa: CASSSRGRRNTEAFF
j_gene: TRBJ1-1; abundance: .; d_gene: .; v_gene: TRBV7-9; CDR3nt: TGTGCCAGCAGCTTTCCTCAACGCACTGAAGCTTTCTTT; CDR3aa: CASSFPQRTEAFF
j_gene: TRBJ1-1; abundance: few; d_gene: .; v_gene: TRBV9; CDR3nt: TGTGCCAGCAGCCGAGTACCGGGGGCAGGCACTGAAGCTTTCTTT; CDR3aa: CASSRVPGAGTEAFF
j_gene: TRBJ1-2; abundance: many; d_gene: .; v_gene: TRBV3-1; CDR3nt: TGTGCCAGCAGCCAAGAGGGGACACATGAACTGTACTATGGCTACACCTTC; CDR3aa: CASSQEGTHELYYGYTF
j_gene: TRBJ2-1; abundance: few; d_gene: TRBD2; v_gene: TRBV3-1; CDR3nt: TGTGCCAGCAGCTCCCCGGGACTAGGAACCAATGAGCAGTTCTTC; CDR3aa: CASSSPGLGTNEQFF
j_gene: TRBJ2-1; abundance: many; d_gene: .; v_gene: TRBV20-1; CDR3nt: TGCAGTGCCACAGCTGCTAGCGACTCCTACAATGAGCAGTTCTTC; CDR3aa: CSATAASDSYNEQFF
j_gene: TRBJ1-2; abundance: .; d_gene: .; v_gene: TRBV20-1; CDR3nt: TGCAGTGCCCCCCAGGACCGGGGGAGCTATGGCTACACCTTC; CDR3aa: CSAPQDRGSYGYTF
j_gene: TRBJ2-4; abundance: many; d_gene: TRBD2; v_gene: TRBV12-3/TRBV12-4; CDR3nt: TGTGCCAGCTCCCTTCGGGTAGCGGGGGATCTAACCAAAAACATTCAGTACTTC; CDR3aa: CASSLRVAGDLTKNIQYF
j_gene: TRBJ2-7; abundance: .; d_gene: TRBD1; v_gene: TRBV27; CDR3nt: TGTGCCAGCAGCTTAACCGGGACAGGGCCCTACGAGCAGTACTTC; CDR3aa: CASSLTGTGPYEQYF
j_gene: TRBJ2-5; abundance: many; d_gene: .; v_gene: TRBV29-1; CDR3nt: TGCAGCGGCGGACAGCTCCGGGAGACCCAGTACTTC; CDR3aa: CSGGQLRETQYF
j_gene: TRBJ2-3; abundance: few; d_gene: TRBD2; v_gene: TRBV5-5; CDR3nt: TGTGCCAGCAGCTTTGAGGTTGCAGCGGGAGGGCCAGATACGCAGTATTTT; CDR3aa: CASSFEVAAGGPDTQYF
j_gene: TRBJ2-7; abundance: many; d_gene: TRBD1; v_gene: TRBV7-2; CDR3nt: TGTGCCAGCAGCACCTACGGGACAGGGACCCACGAGCAGTACTTC; CDR3aa: CASSTYGTGTHEQYF
j_gene: TRBJ2-7; abundance: many; d_gene: .; v_gene: TRBV4-3; CDR3nt: TGCGCCAGCAGCCAAGATCTGGTAGGGACCACCTACGAGCAGTACTTC; CDR3aa: CASSQDLVGTTYEQYF